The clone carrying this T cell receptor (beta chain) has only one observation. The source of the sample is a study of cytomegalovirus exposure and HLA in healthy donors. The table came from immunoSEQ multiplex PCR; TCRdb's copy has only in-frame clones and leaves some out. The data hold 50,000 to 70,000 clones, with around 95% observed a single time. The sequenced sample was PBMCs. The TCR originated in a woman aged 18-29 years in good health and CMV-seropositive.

The CDR3 DNA reads TGTGCCAGCAGTTACTCTGGGGCTTCTAGCACAGATACGCAGTATTTT. It translates to CASSYSGASSTDTQYF. The V call is TRBV6-5, the J call TRBJ2-3; tentatively, D is TRBD1 (5 bases). V was trimmed by 0 bases and J by 0 bases, leaving 10 bases between them. The CDR3 extends over 16 amino acids. Germline CDR1 is MNHEY and CDR2 is SVGAGI.